This T cell receptor (beta chain) came from a study of CD8+ T cells in alopecia areata. At the level of the study: Oral tofacitinib, 5 to 10 mg twice daily, was given in an open-label trial.

Treatment of the sample: oral pan-JAK inhibitor, 5-10 mg twice daily. Peripheral blood, together with lesional scalp punch biopsies, was collected from alopecia areata patients. Reverse transcription of extracted RNA yielded cDNA, which provided the sequencing template. Sequencing was performed with immunoSEQ multiplex PCR; in TCRdb, only in-frame clones are kept and a portion is missing. This table has about 4,400 clones, around 57% appearing once. The V gene's germline CDR1 is MNHEY and CDR2 SMNVEV (reference sequence). This CDR3 is built from 15 residues. Trimming stripped 4 bases from V and 0 bases from J, with 13 bases between.

This clonotype originated in a human donor with alopecia areata. The sequenced sample was skin, obtained at week 4, from a patient treated with tofacitinib. The chain is built from TRBV27 and TRBJ2-7, with a tentative D call TRBD2 (6 bases). Here the CDR3 reads CASSSPARGSYEQYF. CDR3 in DNA: TGTGCCAGCAGTTCCCCTGCGCGGGGCTCCTACGAGCAGTACTTC.